These T cell receptor beta chains were read from a single sample in a study of long-term antiretroviral therapy in people with HIV. Using immunoSEQ multiplex PCR, the repertoire was profiled, and TCRdb retains in-frame clones only, with some absent. This sample carries some 18,000 clones, around 80% of them seen once, and the ten largest clones take about an eighth. Specimen: unsorted PBMCs, collected 0.5 years before starting antiretroviral therapy. The receptor source for this set is a woman aged 50 to 60 with HIV. The CDR3 runs from the conserved cysteine through the conserved F or W. A D gene is named only where the DNA matches it firmly. Expanded clones get a size class; other rows say once, few or many, or leave the size out.

-,-,TRBJ2-1,TRBV1,CTSSLRLVGHEQFF,TGCACCAGCAGCCTACGACTAGTTGGCCATGAGCAGTTCTTC
-,-,TRBJ1-4,TRBV7-9,CASSFRGSATNEKLFF,TGTGCCAGCAGCTTCCGGGGGTCAGCAACTAATGAAAAACTGTTTTTT
-,-,TRBJ1-1,TRBV18,CASSPTQETEAFF,TGTGCCAGCTCACCAACCCAGGAGACTGAAGCTTTCTTT
TRBD1,-,TRBJ1-4,TRBV19,CASSHRGTNEKLFF,TGTGCCAGTAGTCACAGGGGAACTAATGAAAAACTGTTTTTT
-,-,TRBJ1-3,TRBV15,CATSSLQDSLSGNTIYF,TGTGCCACCAGCAGCCTGCAGGACAGCTTATCTGGAAACACCATATATTTT
-,-,TRBJ2-5,TRBV5-1,CASSRATRGRVAQYF,TGCGCCAGCAGCCGCGCAACGCGGGGCCGGGTCGCCCAGTACTTC
TRBD1,-,TRBJ2-2,TRBV5-6,CASSWDRDNTGELFF,TGTGCCAGCAGCTGGGACAGGGATAACACCGGGGAGCTGTTTTTT
TRBD1,-,TRBJ2-7,TRBV11-2,CASSLGTGGLEEQYF,TGTGCCAGCAGCCTAGGGACAGGGGGCTTAGAGGAGCAGTACTTC
-,medium-sized,TRBJ2-3,TRBV5-1,CASRDPTQDTQYF,TGCGCCAGCAGGGACCCTACCCAAGATACGCAGTATTTT
-,-,TRBJ1-1,TRBV2,CASRRQENTEAFF,TGTGCCAGCAGAAGACAGGAAAACACTGAAGCTTTCTTT
TRBD1,-,TRBJ2-7,TRBV7-7,CASSPRQGYEQYF,TGTGCCAGCAGCCCCAGACAGGGCTACGAGCAGTACTTC
TRBD1,-,TRBJ1-1,TRBV5-6,CASSLQGAPMNTEAFF,TGTGCCAGCAGCTTGCAGGGGGCACCCATGAACACTGAAGCTTTCTTT
TRBD1,few,TRBJ1-2,TRBV11-1,CASSPTGVYGYTF,TGTGCCAGCAGCCCGACAGGGGTCTATGGCTACACCTTC
TRBD1,few,TRBJ1-6,TRBV5-1,CASRWEVGQGASPLHF,TGCGCCAGCAGATGGGAGGTCGGACAGGGTGCGTCACCCCTCCACTTT
TRBD1,-,TRBJ1-6,TRBV10-1,CASSRDRVINSPLHF,TGCGCCAGCAGTCGGGACAGGGTGATTAATTCACCCCTCCACTTT
-,-,TRBJ1-2,TRBV29-1,CSGLERDGYTF,TGCAGCGGATTAGAACGGGATGGCTACACCTTC
-,-,TRBJ2-7,TRBV27,CASSLFFGKGVYEQYF,TGTGCCAGCAGTTTGTTCTTTGGTAAGGGGGTCTACGAGCAGTACTTC
-,-,TRBJ2-1,TRBV5-1,CASTLGGTASNNEQFF,TGCGCCAGCACCCTAGGAGGGACAGCCTCTAACAATGAGCAGTTCTTC
-,-,TRBJ1-2,TRBV6-1,CASSDRDLRF,TGTGCCAGCAGTGACCGGGACCTTCGCTTC
-,few,TRBJ1-6,TRBV7-6,CASTEAPQGNSPLHF,TGTGCCAGCACCGAGGCCCCCCAGGGTAATTCACCCCTCCACTTT
-,-,TRBJ2-3,TRBV11-3,CASSYTQADTQYF,TGTGCCAGCAGCTATACGCAGGCAGATACGCAGTATTTT
TRBD1,few,TRBJ1-2,TRBV28,CASSPHRQGYGYTF,TGTGCCAGCAGTCCCCACCGACAGGGCTATGGCTACACCTTC
-,-,TRBJ2-1,TRBV12-5,CASGSWNNEQFF,TGTGCTAGTGGTTCATGGAACAATGAGCAGTTCTTC
-,few,TRBJ1-4,TRBV5-1,CASSLARGEEKLFF,TGCGCCAGCAGCTTGGCCCGGGGAGAAGAAAAACTGTTTTTT
TRBD1,-,TRBJ1-2,TRBV25-1,CASSEVGTGGWVHF,TGTGCCAGCAGTGAAGTCGGGACAGGGGGTTGGGTACACTTC
-,-,TRBJ1-2,TRBV27,CASSRGGAGYGYTF,TGTGCCAGCAGCCGGGGGGGGGCGGGCTATGGCTACACCTTC
-,-,TRBJ1-3,TRBV4-2,CASSPPGGWARASGNTIYF,TGTGCCAGCAGCCCCCCTGGGGGATGGGCCAGGGCCTCTGGAAACACCATATATTTT
TRBD2,-,TRBJ2-2,TRBV4-2,CASSQDLSGGLGGELFF,TGTGCCAGCAGCCAAGATCTCAGCGGGGGATTAGGCGGGGAGCTGTTTTTT
-,-,TRBJ1-3,TRBV20-1,CSARFGNTIYF,TGCAGTGCTAGATTTGGAAACACCATATATTTT
-,-,TRBJ1-2,TRBV5-6,CASSFLSSGEGGYTF,TGTGCCAGCAGCTTCCTGTCGTCGGGGGAGGGTGGCTACACCTTC
-,once,TRBJ2-7,TRBV11-1,CASSFDRSYEQYF,TGTGCCAGCAGCTTCGACAGGTCCTACGAGCAGTACTTC
-,-,TRBJ2-1,TRBV4-1,CASSQDSGRQFF,TGCGCCAGCAGCCAAGATAGCGGCCGCCAGTTCTTC
-,-,TRBJ1-1,TRBV7-9,CASSYQGNTEAFF,TGTGCCAGCAGCTATCAGGGGAACACTGAAGCTTTCTTT
-,-,TRBJ1-5,TRBV5-4,CASSDEPGSGNQPQHF,TGTGCCAGCAGCGACGAACCCGGCAGTGGCAATCAGCCCCAGCATTTT
TRBD1,-,TRBJ1-4,TRBV6-5,CASRTGGRGNEKLFF,TGTGCCAGCAGGACAGGGGGCCGGGGTAATGAAAAACTGTTTTTT
TRBD1,-,TRBJ1-1,TRBV2,CASSPYRDRANTEAFF,TGTGCCAGCAGTCCTTACCGGGACAGGGCCAACACTGAAGCTTTCTTT
-,-,TRBJ2-5,TRBV4-1,CASSSLPGEETQYF,TGCGCCAGCAGCTCCCTTCCAGGGGAAGAGACCCAGTACTTC
-,few,TRBJ1-5,TRBV10-2,CASSNRAGQPQHF,TGCGCCAGCAGCAACAGGGCTGGCCAGCCCCAGCATTTT
TRBD2,-,TRBJ2-2,TRBV25-1,CASLGGSNTGELFF,TGTGCCAGCTTGGGGGGGTCGAACACCGGGGAGCTGTTTTTT
-,once,TRBJ2-5,TRBV11-2,CASSLNFGRGNQETQYF,TGTGCCAGCAGCTTAAATTTCGGTCGGGGAAACCAAGAGACCCAGTACTTC
TRBD1,few,TRBJ1-2,TRBV6-5,CASSRGQVYGYTF,TGTGCCAGCAGTCGAGGACAGGTGTATGGCTACACCTTC
-,-,TRBJ1-2,TRBV19,CASSSRERGYTF,TGTGCCAGTAGTTCTCGCGAGAGGGGCTACACCTTC
TRBD1,-,TRBJ2-7,TRBV19,CASSMRGLSPYEQYF,TGTGCCAGTAGTATGAGGGGGCTATCCCCCTACGAGCAGTACTTC
-,few,TRBJ2-3,TRBV7-2,CASSLFTDTQYF,TGTGCCAGCAGCCTATTCACAGATACGCAGTATTTT
-,-,TRBJ1-1,TRBV5-8,CASSLVYTEAFF,TGTGCCAGCAGCTTGGTTTACACTGAAGCTTTCTTT
-,-,TRBJ1-1,TRBV11-2,CASSLLSGDLTEAFF,TGTGCCAGCAGCTTACTTAGTGGCGACCTCACTGAAGCTTTCTTT
-,once,TRBJ2-7,TRBV2,CASSSLRGRYEQYF,TGTGCCAGCAGTTCCCTGCGGGGCAGATACGAGCAGTACTTC
-,once,TRBJ1-1,TRBV19,CASISERRNTEAFF,TGTGCCAGTATCTCAGAGCGGAGGAACACTGAAGCTTTCTTT
-,-,TRBJ2-4,TRBV5-1,CASSPREKGPRWYF,TGCGCCAGCAGCCCACGAGAAAAGGGCCCGAGGTGGTACTTC
-,-,TRBJ2-2,TRBV4-1,CASTVAGTLYTGELFF,TGCGCCAGCACCGTAGCAGGGACACTGTACACCGGGGAGCTGTTTTTT
-,-,TRBJ2-1,TRBV7-2,CASSLALLGSEQFF,TGTGCCAGCAGCTTAGCGCTCCTAGGCAGTGAGCAGTTCTTC
-,-,TRBJ1-1,TRBV7-9,CASSLASGENTEAFF,TGTGCCAGCAGCTTAGCTTCAGGGGAGAACACTGAAGCTTTCTTT